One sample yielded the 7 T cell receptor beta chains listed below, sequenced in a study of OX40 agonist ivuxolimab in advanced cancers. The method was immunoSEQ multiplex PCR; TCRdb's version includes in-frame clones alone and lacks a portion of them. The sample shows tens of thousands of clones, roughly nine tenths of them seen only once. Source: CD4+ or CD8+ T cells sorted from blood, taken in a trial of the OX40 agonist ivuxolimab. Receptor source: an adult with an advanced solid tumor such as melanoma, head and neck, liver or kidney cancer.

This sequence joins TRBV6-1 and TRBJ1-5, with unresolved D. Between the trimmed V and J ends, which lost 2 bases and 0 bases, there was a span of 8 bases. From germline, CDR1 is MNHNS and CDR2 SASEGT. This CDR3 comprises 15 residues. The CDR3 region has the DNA TGTGCCAGCAGTGAATCTTACCGTAGCAATCAGCCCCAGCATTTT. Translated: CASSESYRSNQPQHF.

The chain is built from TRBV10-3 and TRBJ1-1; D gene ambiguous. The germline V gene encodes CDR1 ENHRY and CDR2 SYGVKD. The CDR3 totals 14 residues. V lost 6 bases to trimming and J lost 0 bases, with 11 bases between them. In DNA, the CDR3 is TGTGCCATCAGCTTTGAGAGCCTGAACACTGAAGCTTTCTTT. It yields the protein CAISFESLNTEAFF.

The CDR3 protein is CASSISWGRLETQYF. CDR3 in DNA: TGTGCCAGTAGTATCAGTTGGGGGCGGTTAGAGACCCAGTACTTC. The chain is built from TRBV19 and TRBJ2-5, with D possibly being TRBD1 (6 bases). The CDR3 contains 15 residues. Germline V lookup: CDR1 LNHDA, CDR2 SQIVND (reference sequence). V was clipped by 3 bases and J by 4 bases, with 15 bases between them.

The CDR3 region is CASSVYRGSTGELFF. Here the CDR3 DNA reads TGTGCCAGTAGCGTCTACAGGGGGTCAACCGGGGAGCTGTTTTTT. The chain joins TRBV19 to TRBJ2-2, with 8 bases lining up with TRBD1. V lost 6 bases, J lost 5 bases, and 8 bases stayed unmatched. Germline loops: CDR1 LNHDA, CDR2 SQIVND (reference sequence). This CDR3 comprises 15 residues.

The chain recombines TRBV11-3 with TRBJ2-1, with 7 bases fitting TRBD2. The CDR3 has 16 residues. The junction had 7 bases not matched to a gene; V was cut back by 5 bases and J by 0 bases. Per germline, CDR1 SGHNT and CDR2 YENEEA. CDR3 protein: CASSPTGGGSYNEQFF. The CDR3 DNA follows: TGTGCCAGCAGCCCTACGGGCGGGGGCTCCTACAATGAGCAGTTCTTC.

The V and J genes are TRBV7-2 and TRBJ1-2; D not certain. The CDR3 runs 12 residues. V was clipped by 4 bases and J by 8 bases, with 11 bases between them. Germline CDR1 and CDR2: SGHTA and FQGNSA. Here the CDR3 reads CASSSPFEGYTF. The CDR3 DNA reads TGTGCCAGCAGCTCCCCGTTCGAAGGCTACACCTTC.

CDR3 sequence reads: CASSLVAGEGYEQYF. CDR3 bases: TGTGCCAGCAGCTTAGTAGCGGGGGAAGGCTACGAGCAGTACTTC. V and J are TRBV7-2 and TRBJ2-7, with 9 bases fitting TRBD2. V was clipped by 1 base and J by 3 bases; unmatched bases: 4. The CDR3 has 15 residues. The V gene's germline CDR1 is SGHTA and CDR2 FQGNSA.